The entry below gives a single TCR beta chain sequence along with its context. The antigen remains undetermined. Clones were read by immunoSEQ multiplex PCR, and TCRdb kept only the in-frame ones, dropping some. The table has about 49,000 clones, around 77% seen once. The germline V gene encodes CDR1 MNHEY and CDR2 SVGAGI. This CDR3 is built from 13 residues. The V and J ends lost 2 bases and 7 bases respectively, with 11 bases between them. The data were obtained in a study of radiotherapy plus CTLA-4 blockade in lung cancer. Study summary: Among patients, roughly 17% showed objective responses, and about 31% had disease control.

Whole-study findings and limits: Reports state that early shifts in blood T cell clones, with interferon-beta, best predicted response. Researchers report tumor-derived TCR clones expanding in blood after radiotherapy plus ipilimumab.

The chain recombines TRBV6-5 with TRBJ1-1; D remains ambiguous. The receptor comes from a human donor with non-small cell lung cancer who had stable disease on radiotherapy plus ipilimumab. The source material was peripheral blood, sampled from a patient treated with radiotherapy plus ipilimumab. CDR3 DNA sequence: TGTGCCAGCAGTTACCCACGGTCGGGTGAAGCTTTCTTT. Translation gives CASSYPRSGEAFF.